This T cell receptor (beta chain) is drawn from a study of blood T cell repertoires in COVID-19. Original processing notes: Amplification with reference gene primers provided the estimates of nucleated cell counts. Method: immunoSEQ multiplex PCR; TCRdb's copy keeps in-frame clones and lacks some. V, J and clone size derive from that table, while D and trimming were established from the DNA sequence. This table holds around 200,000 clones, around 80% found once. This TCR was sampled from a woman in her 70s with COVID-19, enrolled during active disease. Sequencing used peripheral blood.

This chain's CDR3 is CAWGKGEWGEKLFF. As DNA, the CDR3 is TGTGCCTGGGGGAAGGGGGAATGGGGTGAAAAACTGTTTTTT. This chain links TRBV30 with TRBJ1-4, with a weak D call TRBD1 (6 bases). CDR3 size: 14 residues. Trimming took off 5 bases at V and 7 bases at J, with 17 bases between the two ends. Germline loops: CDR1 GTSNPN, CDR2 SVGIG (reference sequence).